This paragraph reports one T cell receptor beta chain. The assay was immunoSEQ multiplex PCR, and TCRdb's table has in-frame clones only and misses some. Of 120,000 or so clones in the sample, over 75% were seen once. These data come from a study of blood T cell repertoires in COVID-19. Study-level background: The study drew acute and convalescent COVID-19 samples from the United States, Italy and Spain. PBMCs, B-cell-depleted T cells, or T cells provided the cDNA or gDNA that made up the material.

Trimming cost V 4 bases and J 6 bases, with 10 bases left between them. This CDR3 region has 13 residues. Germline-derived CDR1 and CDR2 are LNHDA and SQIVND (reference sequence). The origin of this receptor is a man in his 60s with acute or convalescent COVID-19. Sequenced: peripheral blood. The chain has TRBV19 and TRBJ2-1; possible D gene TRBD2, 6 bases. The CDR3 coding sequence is TGTGCCAGTAGTACGCACGGGGGCAATGAGCAGTTCTTC. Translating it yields CASSTHGGNEQFF.